This TCR beta chain came from a study of somatic mutations in cytotoxic T cells in rheumatoid arthritis. Study conclusions and caveats: Patients with a largest CD8+ clone exceeding 20% of CD8+ cells numbered about an eighth of the 65.

This clone showed up just a few times. The antigen remains undetermined. Each population, CD4+ and CD8+ cells, was isolated by positive magnetic bead selection and checked for purity by flow cytometry. Method: immunoSEQ multiplex PCR; TCRdb's copy keeps in-frame clones and lacks some. This table has some 7,000 clones, around three quarters appearing once. Germline CDR1 reads MNHEY; CDR2 reads SMNVEV (reference sequence). This CDR3 is 13 amino acids long. V was cut by 7 bases and J by 1 base, with 11 bases left in between. Material: CD8+ T cells sorted from blood. The V gene is TRBV27, the J gene TRBJ2-7, with D perhaps matching TRBD1 or TRBD2 (5 bases each). This sequence was found in an adult with rheumatoid arthritis. CDR3 sequence reads: CASKPGQSYEQYF. The DNA for the CDR3 is TGTGCCAGCAAGCCGGGGCAGTCCTACGAGCAGTACTTC.